A selection of T cell receptor beta chains follows, all from one sample in a study of T cells in Graves' hyperthyroidism and ophthalmopathy. From the multiplex PCR reads, TCRdb called clonotypes with MiXCR, one entry per CDR3 protein. Among a few hundred thousand distinct CDR3 sequences listed, roughly 19% were seen once. The specimen was blood. Receptor source: a man aged 50 to 60 with Graves' ophthalmopathy. Each CDR3 is given with its conserved first and last residue.

V	J	CDR3
TRBV2	TRBJ1-5	CASGGYSNQPQHF
TRBV18	TRBJ2-7	CATRPGQGYEQYF
TRBV11-3	TRBJ2-1	CASSLGAGGDGWNEQFF
TRBV7-2	TRBJ1-6	CASSLDWGGSPLHF
TRBV3-1	TRBJ2-5	CASSQGIRLLYF
TRBV20-1	TRBJ2-7	CSARDPLAGEQYF
TRBV28	TRBJ2-1	CASSIPGQTYNEQFF
TRBV6-2/TRBV6-3	TRBJ1-3	CASDGGFSGNTIYF
TRBV7-6	TRBJ1-6	CASRRDYYNSPLHF
TRBV7-7	TRBJ2-7	CASSLRAGDREQYF
TRBV6-1	TRBJ2-1	CASSQLSGRAGNGQFF
TRBV20-1	TRBJ2-5	CSAQDRGQETQYF
TRBV19	TRBJ2-5	CASSTTGTLQETQYF
TRBV27	TRBJ1-2	CASSFTGDLNYGYTF
TRBV28	TRBJ1-3	CASSAPSGTGGEGTIYF
TRBV6-1	TRBJ1-4	CASKGLINEKLFF
TRBV7-3	TRBJ2-7	CASSLGTGALYEQYF
TRBV27	TRBJ1-2	CASSLSPLVGYTF
TRBV7-2	TRBJ2-7	CASSLELGKYEQYF
TRBV18	TRBJ2-6	CASSPGTGANVLTF
TRBV7-2	TRBJ1-4	CASSLAYGGREKLFF
TRBV7-9	TRBJ2-7	CASSFDDEQYF
TRBV5-5	TRBJ2-2	CASSSRGARHTGELFF
TRBV18	TRBJ1-3	CASSQGRDGGNTIYF
TRBV5-4	TRBJ2-3	CASSFLGSGSGTQYF
TRBV11-2	TRBJ2-2	CASGGVVGELFF
TRBV2	TRBJ2-7	CASTLSPGGGYEQYF
TRBV12-3/TRBV12-4	TRBJ2-5	CASSLALAGAYQETQYF
TRBV7-6	TRBJ2-7	CASSSGQLYEQYF
TRBV7-9	TRBJ2-7	CASSVQGYEQYF
TRBV6-1	TRBJ2-1	CASSSRGQGAFNEQFF
TRBV6-4	TRBJ1-2	CASSGDRALGGYTF
TRBV9	TRBJ2-3	CANSVGQRVGDTQYF
TRBV5-1	TRBJ2-3	CASSWNRGRDTQYF
TRBV5-1	TRBJ1-2	CASSLYQTSDYGYTF
TRBV12-3/TRBV12-4	TRBJ2-1	CASRLAGGSYEQFF
TRBV11-2	TRBJ2-5	CASSPQGMGETQYF
TRBV11-2	TRBJ2-5	CASRSGLAGVTETQYF
TRBV3-1	TRBJ1-1	CASSRDRLNTEAFF
TRBV19	TRBJ1-2	CASKEGTYGYTF
TRBV28	TRBJ1-5	CASSPPRRQGDQPQHF
TRBV9	TRBJ2-5	CASSVGGGFETQYF
TRBV6-1	TRBJ1-6	CASSPGGTGGSSYNSPLHF
TRBV20-1	TRBJ2-4	CSARDTGSAKNIQYF
TRBV6-1	TRBJ1-5	CASSAIQGGTTNQPQHF
TRBV2	TRBJ2-3	CASSSTGFLMAGATDTQYF
TRBV15	TRBJ2-1	CATSIYNEQFF
TRBV15	TRBJ2-4	CATSRRDEKNIQYF
TRBV28	TRBJ2-7	CASSNRYEQYF
TRBV30	TRBJ1-1	CAHLERGRTEAFF
TRBV7-2	TRBJ2-5	CASSSGTSGRNRYF